Below, one T cell receptor (beta chain) is given with its context. From germline, CDR1 is SGHTA and CDR2 FQGNSA. This CDR3 contains 12 residues. Trimming cost V 1 base and J 9 bases, with 9 bases left between them. The sample originates from a study of T cell changes during pregnancy in multiple sclerosis. Profiled with immunoSEQ multiplex PCR; TCRdb holds only in-frame clones, not every one. The sample records approximately 130,000 clones, roughly 95% being singletons. This clonotype was obtained from a female donor with multiple sclerosis, enrolled in a pregnancy study. This specimen consisted of peripheral blood, obtained after pregnancy. The chain couples TRBV7-2 to TRBJ2-5; tentatively, D is TRBD1 (6 bases). The CDR3 DNA is TGTGCCAGCAGCTTAGAGACAGGTCCCCAGTACTTC. Translating gives CASSLETGPQYF.